The 24 T cell receptor beta chains presented below share a single source sample, sequenced in a study of blood T cell repertoires in COVID-19. Method: immunoSEQ multiplex PCR; TCRdb's copy keeps in-frame clones and lacks some. The sample lists about 190,000 clones; nearly 90% were seen once. Sequences were obtained from peripheral blood. The source is a woman in her forties who had recovered from COVID-19.

The rearrangement links TRBV15 to TRBJ2-1; D is perhaps TRBD1 (6 bases). This CDR3 is built from 16 residues. Trimming took off 2 bases at V and 0 bases at J, with 11 bases between the two ends. The germline V gene has CDR1 LNHNV and CDR2 YYDKDF (reference sequence). The CDR3 spells CATSRPNRASYNEQFF. DNA of the CDR3: TGTGCCACCAGCAGACCCAACAGGGCCTCCTACAATGAGCAGTTCTTC.

This chain connects TRBV10-3 to TRBJ2-3; D gene unclear. Germline CDR1 reads ENHRY; CDR2 reads SYGVKD. The length of the CDR3 is 12 residues. Trimming removed 0 bases from V and 6 bases from J, with 4 bases in between. The CDR3 spells CAISESSDTQYF. In DNA, the CDR3 is TGTGCCATCAGTGAGTCATCGGATACGCAGTATTTT.

The chain couples TRBV27 to TRBJ1-1; 9 positions agree with TRBD1. Germline CDR1 reads MNHEY; CDR2 reads SMNVEV (reference sequence). Germline trimming cut 3 bases from V and 3 bases from J; bases unmatched to any gene: 2. CDR3 length equals 14 residues. CDR3 loop: CASSLGQGDTEAFF. The CDR3 nucleotides are TGTGCCAGCAGTTTGGGACAGGGCGACACTGAAGCTTTCTTT.

CDR3 sequence (DNA): TGTGCCAGCAGCCCCCATTTTAGCGGGAGGGTTCCTTATACGCAGTATTTT. This codes for CASSPHFSGRVPYTQYF. The chain joins TRBV7-2 to TRBJ2-3; 11 bases line up with TRBD2. V shed 5 bases and J 7 bases; nucleotides not matched to a gene: 14. CDR1 is SGHTA, CDR2 FQGNSA, per germline. The CDR3 is 17 amino acids.

For the CDR3, the DNA is TGTGCCAGCAGCTGGGGCGACATCCTGAGCTCCTACGAGCAGTACTTC. The encoded protein is CASSWGDILSSYEQYF. The chain recombines TRBV5-8 with TRBJ2-7; possible D gene TRBD1, 5 bases. Between the trimmed V and J ends, which lost 3 bases and 0 bases, there was a span of 16 bases. The length of the CDR3 is 16 residues. Germline assignment: CDR1 SGHTS and CDR2 YDEGEE.

The genes are TRBV7-8 and TRBJ2-3; TRBD2 matches at 7 bases. With V trimmed by 5 bases and J by 2 bases, 13 bases remained unmatched. CDR1 SGHVS and CDR2 FQNEAQ come from the germline V gene. The CDR3 spans 17 residues. CDR3 region: CASSPDNRDYFTDTQYF. The CDR3 DNA reads as TGTGCCAGCAGCCCAGACAACCGGGACTATTTCACAGATACGCAGTATTTT.

This clone showed up just a few times. The CDR3 DNA reads as TGTGCCAGCAGCGCGAAGGGTCGGGAATCCGAAAACATTCAGTACTTC. Protein: CASSAKGRESENIQYF. The chain recombines TRBV9 with TRBJ2-4, with TRBD2 as a possible D gene (5 bases). There are 16 residues in the CDR3. The V end was cut by 3 bases, the J end by 5 bases, with 18 bases between. Germline values: CDR1 SGDLS, CDR2 YYNGEE.

V is TRBV7-9 and J is TRBJ1-1; a weak D match, TRBD1 (6 bases). This CDR3 is 12 amino acids long. Per germline, CDR1 SEHNR and CDR2 FQNEAQ (reference sequence). The V and J ends lost 0 bases and 8 bases respectively, with 7 bases between them. The CDR3 coding sequence is TGTGCCAGCAGCTTAGCGCAGGGGGAAGCTTTCTTT. It translates to CASSLAQGEAFF.

The CDR3 sequence: CASSSTGTGVNNEQFF. The CDR3 DNA is TGTGCCAGCAGCTCCACCGGGACAGGGGTTAACAATGAGCAGTTCTTC. This chain uses TRBV7-9 with TRBJ2-1, with 10 bases matching TRBD1. CDR1 is SEHNR and CDR2 is FQNEAQ in the germline V gene (reference sequence). With 4 bases clipped from V and 5 bases from J, the junction kept 8 bases outside the gene matches. This CDR3 spans 16 amino acids.

V gene TRBV3-1 (or the pseudogene TRBV3-2) combines with J gene TRBJ1-5; D is unclear. The CDR3 spans 14 residues. The germline V gene has CDR1 LGHDT and CDR2 YNNKEL (reference sequence). Trimming took 1 base from V and 7 from J, leaving 11 bases between them. The CDR3 loop reads CASSQGGRGQPQHF. CDR3 bases: TGTGCCAGCAGCCAAGGAGGGAGAGGCCAGCCCCAGCATTTT.

The V gene is TRBV19, the J gene TRBJ2-1, with TRBD2 as a possible D gene (6 bases). Trimming cost V 4 bases and J 4 bases, with 17 bases left between them. This CDR3 spans 16 amino acids. Germline loops: CDR1 LNHDA, CDR2 SQIVND (reference sequence). This chain's CDR3 is CASSTGRIGQYNEQFF. DNA of the CDR3: TGTGCCAGTAGTACTGGGAGGATAGGCCAATACAATGAGCAGTTCTTC.

The chain couples TRBV5-1 to TRBJ2-7; 7 nucleotides line up with TRBD2. The V gene's germline CDR1 is SGHRS and CDR2 YFSETQ. The ends lost 3 bases at V and 2 bases at J; junction bases unmatched: 2. This CDR3 region has 13 residues. The CDR3: CASSWGTTYEQYF. The CDR3 DNA sequence: TGCGCCAGCAGCTGGGGGACTACCTACGAGCAGTACTTC.

The genes are TRBV27 and TRBJ1-2, with TRBD1 matching over 9 bases. Looked up from germline, CDR1 is MNHEY and CDR2 is SMNVEV (reference sequence). V dropped 1 base and J dropped 6; count of bases not matched to a gene: 6. CDR3 size: 15 residues. The CDR3 reads CASSLWGTGRDGYTF. The CDR3 DNA is TGTGCCAGCAGTTTATGGGGGACAGGGCGAGATGGCTACACCTTC.

The chain has TRBV5-1 and TRBJ1-1; D is possibly TRBD1 (6 bases). The CDR3 has 15 residues. Trimming pared 4 bases from V and 1 base from J, leaving 14 bases between. Germline V gene data show CDR1 as SGHRS and CDR2 as YFSETQ. CDR3 loop: CASSPQRTENTEAFF. The CDR3 DNA is TGCGCCAGCAGCCCTCAGAGGACAGAGAACACTGAAGCTTTCTTT. Full variable domain (remainder filled in from reference TRBV5-1 and TRBJ1-1): KAGVTQTPRYLIKTRGQQVTLSCSPISGHRSVSWYQQTPGQGLQFLFEYFSETQRNKGNFPGRFSGRQFSNSRSEMNVSTLELGDSALYLCASSPQRTENTEAFFGQGTRLTVV.

The J gene is TRBJ2-2, the V gene TRBV29-1; TRBD1 agrees at 7 bases. V shed 6 bases and J 2 bases; nucleotides not matched to a gene: 9. The CDR3 runs 15 residues. Germline CDR1 is SQVTM and CDR2 is ANQGSEA. DNA of the CDR3: TGCAGCGTCTCCCCGGGACAGCTCAACACCGGGGAGCTGTTTTTT. Its protein is CSVSPGQLNTGELFF.

V gene TRBV24-1 combines with J gene TRBJ1-6; no firm D call. This CDR3 is 13 amino acids long. CDR1 is KGHDR, CDR2 SFDVKD, per germline. With 10 bases removed from V and 8 bases from J, the gap between germline ends came to 14 bases. CDR3 loop: CATGERKDSPLHF. CDR3 in DNA: TGTGCCACGGGTGAGAGGAAGGATTCACCCCTCCACTTT.

V usage is TRBV18 and J usage is TRBJ2-5; a weak D match, TRBD1 (5 bases). From germline, CDR1 is KGHSH and CDR2 LQKENI. V lost 1 base, J lost 5 bases, and 8 bases lay in between. This CDR3 has 13 amino acids. CDR3 nucleotides: TGTGCCAGCTCACCACTGGGGCCGGAGACCCAGTACTTC. Translation gives CASSPLGPETQYF.

CDR3 sequence reads: CASSADRGNTEAFF. The DNA for the CDR3 is TGTGCCAGCAGCGCGGACAGGGGGAACACTGAAGCTTTCTTT. V gene TRBV7-6 combines with J gene TRBJ1-1; the match to TRBD1 covers 9 bases. Germline V gene sequence: CDR1 SGHVS, CDR2 FNYEAQ. The CDR3 has 14 amino acids. V lost 5 bases and J lost 1; bases outside the gene matches: 2.

The sample holds one count of this clone. The chain links TRBV7-2 to TRBJ2-1; D possibly corresponds to TRBD2 (6 bases). The CDR3 has 14 residues. Germline CDR1 SGHTA, CDR2 FQGNSA. Trimming left V 7 bases short and J 6 bases short, with 16 bases between. The CDR3 region is CASTPSAGINEQFF. Written as DNA, the CDR3 is TGTGCCAGCACCCCTTCAGCGGGTATCAATGAGCAGTTCTTC.

Here the CDR3 reads CASSLTGGIGEKLFF. CDR3 coding DNA: TGTGCCAGCAGCTTGACAGGGGGAATTGGAGAAAAACTGTTTTTT. The J gene is TRBJ1-4, the V gene TRBV7-8; 9 positions agree with TRBD1. The CDR3 length is 15 residues. The ends lost 3 bases at V and 8 bases at J; junction bases unmatched: 7. The germline V gene has CDR1 SGHVS and CDR2 FQNEAQ. The full variable domain, its missing parts supplied by reference TRBV7-8 and TRBJ1-4, is GAGVSQSPRYKVAKRGQDVALRCDPISGHVSLFWYQQALGQGPEFLTYFQNEAQLDKSGLPSDRFFAERPEGSVSTLKIQRTQQEDSAVYLCASSLTGGIGEKLFFGSGTQLSVL.

The genes are TRBV19 and TRBJ2-5, with D uncertain. The CDR3 has 13 residues. CDR1 and CDR2 (germline): LNHDA, SQIVND (reference sequence). V was trimmed by 0 bases and J by 4 bases, leaving 6 bases between them. The CDR3 loop reads CASSIDLRETQYF. The CDR3 nucleotides are TGTGCCAGTAGTATAGATCTTCGAGAGACCCAGTACTTC.

The V and J genes are TRBV11-2 and TRBJ1-2; no reliable D call. CDR1 SGHAT and CDR2 FQNNGV come from the germline V gene. The CDR3 runs to 12 residues. Trimming took 5 bases from V and 7 from J, leaving 11 bases between them. The CDR3 nucleotides read TGTGCCAGCAGCCCTTCTGGGAGTGGCTACACCTTC. Residues: CASSPSGSGYTF.

This rearrangement joins TRBV7-2 to TRBJ1-5; no definite D call. The CDR3 is made up of 18 amino acids. V was pared by 0 bases and J by 2 bases, with 17 bases between. The germline CDR1 and CDR2 sequences are SGHTA and FQGNSA. This CDR3 reads CASSLAVLGEQGNQPQHF. The CDR3 DNA reads as TGTGCCAGCAGCTTAGCGGTCTTAGGCGAGCAGGGCAATCAGCCCCAGCATTTT.

The table lists this clone with a count of one. The chain carries TRBV6-5 and TRBJ1-6, with 7 bases identical to TRBD1. CDR3 length: 14 residues. From germline, CDR1 is MNHEY and CDR2 SVGAGI. Unmatched junction bases numbered 7, after V lost 7 bases and J lost 7 bases. The DNA of the CDR3 is TGTGCCAGCAATACAGGGGCTAAGAATTCACCCCTCCACTTT. Translating gives CASNTGAKNSPLHF.